This TCR beta chain was retrieved from a study of blood T cell repertoires in COVID-19. This clone was seen just once. In the original processing: Amplification of reference gene primers provided the estimated nucleated cell counts. This table comes from immunoSEQ multiplex PCR, and its TCRdb copy is limited to in-frame clones, with some not included. Clonal size and the V and J genes are those of that table, whereas D and trimming came from the DNA. The data contain approximately 66,000 clones, about 70% of them singletons. Trimming removed 5 bases from V and 1 base from J; junction bases left unmatched: 2. CDR3 length equals 14 residues. Germline-derived CDR1 and CDR2 are MNHNS and SASEGT.

The genes are TRBV6-1 and TRBJ1-1; 9 bases agree with TRBD1. Input material: peripheral blood. This receptor was obtained from a man aged 55 to 70 with acute or convalescent COVID-19. The CDR3 bases are TGTGCCAGCAGTTCGGGACAGGGGAACACTGAAGCTTTCTTT. Translated: CASSSGQGNTEAFF.